This TCR beta chain appears in the sequencing data of a study of blood T cell repertoires in COVID-19. Study context: The samples span acute and convalescent COVID-19 from the United States, Italy and Spain. In each case, the material was cDNA or gDNA derived from T cells, B-cell-depleted T cells, or PBMCs.

Looked up from germline, CDR1 is MGHRA and CDR2 is YSYEKL. There are 15 residues in the CDR3. Trimming left V 4 bases short and J 3 bases short, with 15 bases between. In the original processing: Estimates of nucleated cell counts were drawn from the amplification of reference gene primers. Some clones are missing from TCRdb's copy, which holds only in-frame ones; the method was immunoSEQ multiplex PCR. Clone size and the V and J calls come from that table; the DNA yielded D and trimming. The top ten clones hold around 9.6% of a sample with about 140,000 clones, roughly 82% of them seen once. The sample consisted of peripheral blood. This chain connects TRBV4-1 to TRBJ1-1; D uncertain. The receptor was derived from a man aged 55 to 70 with active or convalescent COVID-19. The CDR3: CASSRRTEGYTEAFF. CDR3 sequence (DNA): TGCGCCAGCAGCCGGCGAACGGAGGGTTACACTGAAGCTTTCTTT.